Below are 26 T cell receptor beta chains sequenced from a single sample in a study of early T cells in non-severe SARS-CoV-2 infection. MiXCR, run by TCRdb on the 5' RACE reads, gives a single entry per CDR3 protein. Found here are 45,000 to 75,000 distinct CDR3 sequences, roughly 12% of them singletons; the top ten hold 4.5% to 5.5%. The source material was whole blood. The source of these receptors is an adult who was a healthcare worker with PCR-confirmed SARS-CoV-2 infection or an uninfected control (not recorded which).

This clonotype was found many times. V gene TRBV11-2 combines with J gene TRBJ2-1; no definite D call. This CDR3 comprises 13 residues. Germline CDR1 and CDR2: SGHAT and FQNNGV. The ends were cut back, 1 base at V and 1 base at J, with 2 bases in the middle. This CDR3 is CASSLASYNEQFF. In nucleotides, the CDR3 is TGTGCCAGCAGCTTAGCTTCCTACAATGAGCAGTTCTTC.

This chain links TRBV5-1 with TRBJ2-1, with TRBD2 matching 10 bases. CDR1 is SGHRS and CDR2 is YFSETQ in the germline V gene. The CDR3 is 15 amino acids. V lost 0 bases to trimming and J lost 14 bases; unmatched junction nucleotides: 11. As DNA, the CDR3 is TGCGCCAGCAGCTTGGCGAGCCAGCGGGAGGGCGGGGAGTTCTTC. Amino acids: CASSLASQREGGEFF.

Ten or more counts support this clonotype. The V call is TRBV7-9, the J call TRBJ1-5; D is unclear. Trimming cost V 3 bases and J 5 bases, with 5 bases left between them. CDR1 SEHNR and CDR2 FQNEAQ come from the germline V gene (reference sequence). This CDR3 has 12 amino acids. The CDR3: CASSFSDQPQHF. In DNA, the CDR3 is TGTGCCAGCAGCTTCTCTGATCAGCCCCAGCATTTT.

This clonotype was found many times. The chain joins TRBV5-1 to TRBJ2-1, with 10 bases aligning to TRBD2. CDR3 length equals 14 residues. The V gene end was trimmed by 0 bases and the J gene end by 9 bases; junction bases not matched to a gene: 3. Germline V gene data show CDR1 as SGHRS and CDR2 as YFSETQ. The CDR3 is CASSLGRLAGEQFF. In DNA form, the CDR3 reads TGCGCCAGCAGCTTGGGAAGACTAGCGGGTGAGCAGTTCTTC.

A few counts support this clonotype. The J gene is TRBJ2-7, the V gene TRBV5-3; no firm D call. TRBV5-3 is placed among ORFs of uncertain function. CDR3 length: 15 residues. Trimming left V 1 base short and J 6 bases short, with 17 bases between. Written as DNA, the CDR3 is TGTGCCAGAAGCTTGCTTTACCAGATCTCGGGCGAGCAGTACTTC. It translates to CARSLLYQISGEQYF.

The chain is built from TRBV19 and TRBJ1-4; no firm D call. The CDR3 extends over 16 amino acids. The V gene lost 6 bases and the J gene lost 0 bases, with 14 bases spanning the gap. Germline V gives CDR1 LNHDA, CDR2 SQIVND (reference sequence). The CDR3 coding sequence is TGTGCCAGTAGCCCAGACACCTTTGCAACTAATGAAAAACTGTTTTTT. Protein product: CASSPDTFATNEKLFF. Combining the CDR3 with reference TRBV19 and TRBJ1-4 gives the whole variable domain DGGITQSPKYLFRKEGQNVTLSCEQNLNHDAMYWYRQDPGQGLRLIYYSQIVNDFQKGDIAEGYSVSREKKESFPLTVTSAQKNPTAFYLCASSPDTFATNEKLFFGSGTQLSVL.

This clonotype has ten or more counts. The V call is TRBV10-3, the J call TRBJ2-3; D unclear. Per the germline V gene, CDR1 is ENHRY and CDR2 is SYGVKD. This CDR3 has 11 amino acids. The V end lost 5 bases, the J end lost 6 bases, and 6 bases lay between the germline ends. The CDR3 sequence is CAISLADTQYF. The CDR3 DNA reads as TGTGCCATCAGTTTGGCGGATACGCAGTATTTT.

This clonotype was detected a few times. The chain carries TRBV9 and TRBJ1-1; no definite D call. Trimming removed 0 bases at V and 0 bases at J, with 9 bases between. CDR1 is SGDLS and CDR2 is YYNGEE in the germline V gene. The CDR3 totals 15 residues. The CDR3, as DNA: TGTGCCAGCAGCGTAGAGGCCAGATTGAACACTGAAGCTTTCTTT. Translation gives CASSVEARLNTEAFF.

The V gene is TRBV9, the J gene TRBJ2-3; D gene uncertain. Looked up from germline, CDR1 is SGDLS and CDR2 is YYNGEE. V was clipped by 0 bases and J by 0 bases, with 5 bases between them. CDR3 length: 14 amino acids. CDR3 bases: TGTGCCAGCAGCGTAGAGGGAAGCACAGATACGCAGTATTTT. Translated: CASSVEGSTDTQYF.

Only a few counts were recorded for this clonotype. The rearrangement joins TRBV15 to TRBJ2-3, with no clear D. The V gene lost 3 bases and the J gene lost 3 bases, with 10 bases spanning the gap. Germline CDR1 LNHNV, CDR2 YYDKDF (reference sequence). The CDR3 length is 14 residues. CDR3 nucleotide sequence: TGTGCCACCAGCAGTCCACTTAAGACAGATACGCAGTATTTT. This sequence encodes CATSSPLKTDTQYF.

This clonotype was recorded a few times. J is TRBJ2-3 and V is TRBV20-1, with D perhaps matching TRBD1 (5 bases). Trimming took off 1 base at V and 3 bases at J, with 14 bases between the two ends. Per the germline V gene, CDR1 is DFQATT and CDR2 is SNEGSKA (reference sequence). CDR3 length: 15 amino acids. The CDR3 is CSARGGPDGTDTQYF. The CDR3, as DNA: TGCAGTGCTAGAGGGGGCCCAGACGGGACAGATACGCAGTATTTT.

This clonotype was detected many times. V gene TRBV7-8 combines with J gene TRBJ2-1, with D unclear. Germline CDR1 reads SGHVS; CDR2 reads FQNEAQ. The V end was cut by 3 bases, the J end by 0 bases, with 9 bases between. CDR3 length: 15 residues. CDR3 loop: CASSFGVYSYNEQFF. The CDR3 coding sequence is TGTGCCAGCAGCTTTGGGGTTTACTCCTACAATGAGCAGTTCTTC.

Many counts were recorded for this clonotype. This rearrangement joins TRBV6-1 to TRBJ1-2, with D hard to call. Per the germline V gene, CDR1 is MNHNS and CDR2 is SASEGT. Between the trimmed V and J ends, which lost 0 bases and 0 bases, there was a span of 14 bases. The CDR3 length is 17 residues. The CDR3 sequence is CASSEAGAGRPNYGYTF. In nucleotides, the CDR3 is TGTGCCAGCAGTGAAGCAGGTGCGGGGAGACCTAACTATGGCTACACCTTC.

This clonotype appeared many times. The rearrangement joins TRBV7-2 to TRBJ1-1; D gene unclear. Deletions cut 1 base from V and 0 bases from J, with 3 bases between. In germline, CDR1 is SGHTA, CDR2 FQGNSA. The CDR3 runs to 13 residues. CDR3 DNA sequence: TGTGCCAGCAGCTTAGACATGAACACTGAAGCTTTCTTT. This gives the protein CASSLDMNTEAFF.

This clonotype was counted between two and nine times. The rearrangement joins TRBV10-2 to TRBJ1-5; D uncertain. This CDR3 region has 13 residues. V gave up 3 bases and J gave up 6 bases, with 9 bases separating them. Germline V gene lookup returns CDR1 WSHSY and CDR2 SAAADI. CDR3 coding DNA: TGCGCCAGCAGTGATTACTTTGGTCAGCCCCAGCATTTT. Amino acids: CASSDYFGQPQHF.

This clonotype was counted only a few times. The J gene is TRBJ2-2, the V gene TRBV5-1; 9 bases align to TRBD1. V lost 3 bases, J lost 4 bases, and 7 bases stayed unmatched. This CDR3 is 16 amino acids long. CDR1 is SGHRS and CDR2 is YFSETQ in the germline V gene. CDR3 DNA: TGCGCCAGCAGCTCAACAGGGGGCGCGTCCACCGGGGAGCTGTTTTTT. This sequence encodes CASSSTGGASTGELFF.

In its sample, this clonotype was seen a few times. The CDR3 reads CASSPPTGATGELFF. The CDR3 DNA follows: TGTGCCAGCAGCCCCCCGACAGGGGCTACCGGGGAGCTGTTTTTT. V usage is TRBV7-8 and J usage is TRBJ2-2; 8 bases are shared with TRBD1. V shed 5 bases and J 5 bases; nucleotides not matched to a gene: 7. The CDR3 sequence is 15 residues long. The germline CDR1 and CDR2 sequences are SGHVS and FQNEAQ.

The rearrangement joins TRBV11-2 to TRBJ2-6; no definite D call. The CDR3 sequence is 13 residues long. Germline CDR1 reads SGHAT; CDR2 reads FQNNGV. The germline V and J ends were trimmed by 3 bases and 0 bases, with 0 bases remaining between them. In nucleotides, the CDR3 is TGTGCCAGCAGCTTCTCTGGGGCCAACGTCCTGACTTTC. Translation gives CASSFSGANVLTF.

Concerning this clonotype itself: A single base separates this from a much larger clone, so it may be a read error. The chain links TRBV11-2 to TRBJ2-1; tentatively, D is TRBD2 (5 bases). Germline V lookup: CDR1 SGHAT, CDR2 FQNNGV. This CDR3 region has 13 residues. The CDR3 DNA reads TGTGCCAGCGAGGGCATCTCTTACACTGAGCAGTTCTTC. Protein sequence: CASEGISYTEQFF. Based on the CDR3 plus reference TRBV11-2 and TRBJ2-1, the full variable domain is EAGVAQSPRYKIIEKRQSVAFWCNPISGHATLYWYQQILGQGPKLLIQFQNNGVVDDSQLPKDRFSAERLKGVDSTLKIQPAKLEDSAVYLCASEGISYTEQFFGPGTRLTVL.

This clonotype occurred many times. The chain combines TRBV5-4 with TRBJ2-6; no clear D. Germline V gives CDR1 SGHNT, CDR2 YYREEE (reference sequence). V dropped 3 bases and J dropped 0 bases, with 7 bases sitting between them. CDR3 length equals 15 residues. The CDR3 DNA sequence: TGTGCCAGCAGCTCCGTGAGCTCTGGGGCCAACGTCCTGACTTTC. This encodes CASSSVSSGANVLTF.

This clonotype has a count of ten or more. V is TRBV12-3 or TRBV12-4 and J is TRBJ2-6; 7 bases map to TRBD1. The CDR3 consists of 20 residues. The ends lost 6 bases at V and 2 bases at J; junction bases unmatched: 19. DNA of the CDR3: TGTGCCAGCAGACGACCTCGACAGGGTCTCGTTAAGGCTGGGGCCAACGTCCTGACTTTC. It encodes CASRRPRQGLVKAGANVLTF.

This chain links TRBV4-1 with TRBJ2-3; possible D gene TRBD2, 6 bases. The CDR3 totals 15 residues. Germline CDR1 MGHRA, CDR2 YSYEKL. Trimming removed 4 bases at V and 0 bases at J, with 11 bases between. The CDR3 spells CASSPRDSSTDTQYF. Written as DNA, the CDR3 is TGCGCCAGCAGCCCCCGGGACTCAAGCACAGATACGCAGTATTTT.

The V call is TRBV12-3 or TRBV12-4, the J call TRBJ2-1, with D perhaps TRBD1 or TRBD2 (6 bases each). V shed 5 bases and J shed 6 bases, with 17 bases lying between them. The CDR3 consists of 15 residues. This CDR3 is CASSPGAGTGNEQFF. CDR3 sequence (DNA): TGTGCCAGCAGTCCGGGGGCGGGAACTGGCAATGAGCAGTTCTTC.

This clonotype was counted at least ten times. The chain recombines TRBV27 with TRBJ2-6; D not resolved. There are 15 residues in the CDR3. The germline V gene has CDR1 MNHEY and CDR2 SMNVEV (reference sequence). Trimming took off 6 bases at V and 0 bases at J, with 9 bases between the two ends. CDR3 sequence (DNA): TGTGCCAGCAGGGGTTTCTACTCTGGGGCCAACGTCCTGACTTTC. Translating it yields CASRGFYSGANVLTF.

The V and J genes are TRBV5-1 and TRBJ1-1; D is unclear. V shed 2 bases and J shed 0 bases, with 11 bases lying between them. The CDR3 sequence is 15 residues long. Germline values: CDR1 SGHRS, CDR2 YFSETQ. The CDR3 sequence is CASSLGERMNTEAFF. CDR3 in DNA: TGCGCCAGCAGCTTAGGAGAGCGCATGAACACTGAAGCTTTCTTT.

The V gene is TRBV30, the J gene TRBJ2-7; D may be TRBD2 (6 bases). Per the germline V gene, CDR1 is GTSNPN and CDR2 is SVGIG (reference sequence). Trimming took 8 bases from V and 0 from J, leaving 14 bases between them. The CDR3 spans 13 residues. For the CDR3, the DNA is TGTGCCGCGGGGCGGGGAAGCTCCTACGAGCAGTACTTC. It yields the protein CAAGRGSSYEQYF.